This TCR beta chain was identified in a study of blood T cell repertoires in COVID-19. Study information: Sites in the United States, Italy and Spain provided acute and convalescent COVID-19 samples. Sources were T cells, B-cell-depleted T cells, or PBMCs; the material itself was cDNA or gDNA.

Original analysis: Reference gene primer amplification gave nucleated cell count estimates. Profiled with immunoSEQ multiplex PCR; TCRdb holds only in-frame clones, not every one. That table furnishes V, J and clone size, whereas the DNA furnished D and trimming. The sample lists 61,000 or so clones; roughly 90% were seen once. V trimming: 0 bases; J trimming: 9 bases; junction bases outside the gene matches: 11. CDR1 and CDR2 from the germline V gene are MGHRA and YSYEKL. CDR3 length: 17 residues. Sample: peripheral blood. This chain connects TRBV4-1 to TRBJ1-6; TRBD1 aligns across 7 bases. This receptor was identified in a woman in her 50s with active or convalescent COVID-19. This CDR3 reads CASSQEPTQGISSPLHF. In DNA form, the CDR3 reads TGCGCCAGCAGCCAAGAGCCAACACAGGGGATTTCTTCACCCCTCCACTTT.